The following is a T cell receptor (beta chain) sequence with its context. Its antigen remains unknown. This CDR3 region has 14 residues. Per the germline V gene, CDR1 is SGHVS and CDR2 is FQNEAQ. V dropped 1 base and J dropped 1 base, with 7 bases sitting between them. This sample stems from a study of cytomegalovirus exposure and HLA in healthy donors. Findings and caveats of the study: TCR beta V segments were, for the most part, productive about 87% or about 30% of the time in an earlier analysis. Information on immune exposure was restricted to one variable (CMV serostatus).

PCR employed 60 Vbeta and 13 Jbeta primers. Profiling relied on immunoSEQ multiplex PCR, and the TCRdb table lists in-frame clones only, not all of them. The repertoire holds approximately 190,000 clones, with approximately 81% as singletons. Sequenced material: PBMCs. The V gene is TRBV7-8, the J gene TRBJ1-1; a possible D gene is TRBD1 (6 bases). This TCR came from a boy younger than 18 in good health and CMV-seronegative. The CDR3 loop reads CASSLGTANTEAFF. The CDR3 DNA is TGTGCCAGCAGCTTAGGGACAGCGAACACTGAAGCTTTCTTT.